The present entry profiles one TCR beta chain with its context. The target antigen is unknown. Donors had nominal health at sampling but likely had unrecorded immune exposures. The data were taken from a study of cytomegalovirus exposure and HLA in healthy donors. Overall study results and limits: Later analysis found that TCR beta chains associated with HLA were more clonally expanded than other, equally common chains. HLA alleles were associated with 18,000 or so TCR beta sequences in a later analysis at 0.05 false discovery rate.

The study ran its PCR with 60 Vbeta and 13 Jbeta primers. Repertoires were generated with immunoSEQ multiplex PCR, while TCRdb's copy carries only in-frame clones and drops some. The sample has approximately 110,000 clones, roughly 76% seen once; the top ten hold around 13%. The sequenced sample was PBMCs. This sequence was found in a woman aged 60 to 75 in good health and CMV-seropositive.

The CDR3 coding sequence is TGCGCCAGCAGCCAGGACAGGGTAGGGGCTTTCTTT. Translating gives CASSQDRVGAFF. This rearrangement joins TRBV5-1 to TRBJ1-1; TRBD1 matches at 8 bases. Germline CDR1 is SGHRS and CDR2 is YFSETQ. The V and J ends lost 4 bases and 11 bases, in that order; junction bases with no gene match: 7. The CDR3 loop spans 12 amino acids.